The 27 T cell receptor beta chains listed next were all sequenced from one sample in a study of T cell repertoires in cytomegalovirus infection. These receptors' antigens are unknown. TCRdb reprocessed the reads with MiXCR, giving one entry per CDR3 protein. The sample has approximately 990,000 distinct CDR3 sequences, under 40% seen once. The sequenced sample was cultured CD8+ T cells from PBMCs, obtained from culture after CMV antigen stimulation. Receptors were obtained from a human donor in good health (CMV status not recorded). Some clones in this sample may be carry-over from other donors' samples.

J is TRBJ2-1 and V is TRBV29-1; D is possibly TRBD1 (5 bases). Trimming stripped 3 bases from V and 4 bases from J, with 16 bases between. The CDR3 consists of 15 residues. Looked up from germline, CDR1 is SQVTM and CDR2 is ANQGSEA. CDR3 in amino acids: CSVEGRQGRYNEQFF. The DNA of the CDR3 is TGCAGCGTTGAGGGCAGGCAGGGCCGATACAATGAGCAGTTCTTC.

This clonotype was observed a few times. This chain joins TRBV28 and TRBJ2-1; D could derive from TRBD1 or TRBD2 (5 bases each). The CDR3 covers 15 residues. Germline V gene data show CDR1 as MDHEN and CDR2 as SYDVKM. The V end lost 2 bases, the J end lost 2 bases, and 10 bases lay between the germline ends. The CDR3 coding sequence is TGTGCCAGCAGTTTACAGGGACGGACCTACAATGAGCAGTTCTTC. It encodes CASSLQGRTYNEQFF.

CDR3 DNA sequence: TGTGCCAGCAGCTTAGGGCAGGGAATAGGCTACACCTTC. Translating it yields CASSLGQGIGYTF. The chain recombines TRBV7-8 with TRBJ1-2; possible D gene TRBD1, 5 bases. The CDR3 has 13 residues. V lost 1 base to trimming and J lost 8 bases, with 11 bases between them. Germline CDR1 SGHVS, CDR2 FQNEAQ.

This clonotype was observed a few times. The chain uses TRBV19 and TRBJ2-3; the D gene is possibly TRBD1 (6 bases). V gave up 9 bases and J gave up 0 bases, with 19 bases separating them. CDR3 size: 16 residues. Germline V CDR1 and CDR2: LNHDA, SQIVND (reference sequence). The CDR3 is CASSRGNFPSTDTQYF. The CDR3 region has the DNA TGTGCCAGCTCCAGGGGAAATTTTCCTAGCACAGATACGCAGTATTTT.

The chain couples TRBV2 to TRBJ1-4, with D possibly matching TRBD1 (5 bases). The germline V gene has CDR1 SNHLY and CDR2 FYNNEI. The CDR3 has 15 amino acids. V was clipped by 6 bases and J by 7 bases, with 18 bases between them. CDR3 protein: CASSSTGTDGEKLFF. CDR3 bases: TGTGCCAGCAGCTCAACCGGGACCGATGGTGAAAAACTGTTTTTT.

This chain uses TRBV12-5 with TRBJ2-3; 7 bases fit TRBD2. Germline V gene sequence: CDR1 LGHNT, CDR2 FRNRAP. Trimming cost V 1 base and J 6 bases; bases outside gene matches: 10. The CDR3 length is 16 residues. This CDR3 reads CASGLGGGTTADTQYF. CDR3 sequence (DNA): TGTGCTAGTGGTTTGGGTGGAGGGACTACAGCGGATACGCAGTATTTT.

CDR3 region: CASSGDVQETQYF. The CDR3 DNA reads TGTGCCAGCAGTGGGGACGTACAAGAGACCCAGTACTTC. The chain links TRBV7-9 to TRBJ2-5, with D perhaps given as TRBD1 or TRBD2 (5 bases each). The CDR3 spans 13 residues. Trimming took off 6 bases at V and 2 bases at J, with 10 bases between the two ends. Looked up from germline, CDR1 is SEHNR and CDR2 is FQNEAQ (reference sequence).

The chain carries TRBV6-5 and TRBJ1-1; D is uncertain. CDR1 is MNHEY, CDR2 SVGAGI, per germline. The ends were cut back, 8 bases at V and 0 bases at J, with 16 bases in the middle. The CDR3 has 15 amino acids. CDR3 nucleotide sequence: TGTGCCAGCTCCCAGGAGGTTCCCATGAACACTGAAGCTTTCTTT. Translating gives CASSQEVPMNTEAFF.

This clonotype was picked up many times. This rearrangement joins TRBV7-6 to TRBJ2-7; 7 nucleotides align to TRBD1. The CDR3 is 21 amino acids. Germline CDR1 reads SGHVS; CDR2 reads FNYEAQ. V dropped 5 bases and J dropped 0; count of bases not matched to a gene: 25. CDR3 loop: CASSHYRGLLPSLLLSYEQYV. The CDR3 DNA follows: TGTGCCAGCAGCCACTATAGGGGGCTCCTTCCCTCTCTTCTCCTCTCCTACGAGCAGTACGTC.

Here the CDR3 reads CASEAPGLASKTQYF. As DNA, the CDR3 is TGTGCCAGCGAAGCCCCGGGACTAGCGTCTAAGACCCAGTACTTC. V is TRBV2 and J is TRBJ2-5, with 10 positions matching TRBD2. Germline CDR1 SNHLY, CDR2 FYNNEI. This CDR3 is 15 amino acids long. The junction had 12 bases not matched to a gene; V was cut back by 8 bases and J by 6 bases.

The chain couples TRBV12-5 to TRBJ2-3; the match to TRBD2 covers 9 bases. J lost 7 bases, V lost 6 bases, and 11 bases had no gene match. This CDR3 is built from 15 residues. CDR1 and CDR2 (germline): LGHNT, FRNRAP. CDR3 residues: CASGRTSDITNTQYF. DNA of the CDR3: TGTGCTAGTGGGCGGACTAGCGACATAACAAATACGCAGTATTTT.

This clonotype was seen only a few times. V usage is TRBV27 and J usage is TRBJ1-1; maybe TRBD1 (6 bases). Germline V lookup: CDR1 MNHEY, CDR2 SMNVEV (reference sequence). The CDR3 spans 15 residues. Trimming took off 5 bases at V and 1 base at J, with 14 bases between the two ends. Here the CDR3 DNA reads TGTGCCAGCAGTCCCGGGGGCCAAAAGAACACTGAAGCTTTCTTT. Its translation: CASSPGGQKNTEAFF.

Concerning this clonotype: This may stem from a read error, because a much larger clone lies one nucleotide away. This chain connects TRBV7-2 to TRBJ1-2; no reliable D call. The germline V gene encodes CDR1 SGHTA and CDR2 FQGNSA. CDR3 length: 11 amino acids. CDR3 nucleotide sequence: TGTGCCAGCAGCTCCTATACTGGCTACAACTTC. This encodes CASSSYTGYNF.

The chain couples TRBV7-4 to TRBJ1-6; 7 bases align to TRBD1. Germline V CDR1 and CDR2: SGHVT, SQSDAQ. This CDR3 has 14 amino acids. CDR3 residues: CAATLGTAHSPLHF. CDR3 DNA: TGTGCAGCAACCCTCGGGACAGCACATTCACCCCTCCACTTT. Using reference TRBV7-4 and TRBJ1-6 for the parts outside the CDR3, the full variable domain is GAGVSQSPRYKVAKRGRDVALRCDSISGHVTLYWYRQTLGQGSEVLTYSQSDAQRDKSGRPSGRFSAERPERSVSTLKIQRTEQGDSAVYLCAATLGTAHSPLHFGNGTRLTVT.

The rearrangement links TRBV6-2 or TRBV6-3 to TRBJ2-2; possibly TRBD2 for D (5 bases). V was shortened by 0 bases and J by 1 base, with 12 bases between the two germline ends. Germline V gene lookup returns CDR1 MNHEY and CDR2 SVGEGT. This CDR3 comprises 17 residues. Here the CDR3 reads CASSYSRLAVNTGELFF. CDR3 DNA sequence: TGTGCCAGCAGTTACTCTCGGCTAGCAGTGAACACCGGGGAGCTGTTTTTT.

In this sample, this clonotype turned up a few times. The rearrangement links TRBV7-9 to TRBJ1-1, with D perhaps matching TRBD1 (5 bases). Germline values: CDR1 SEHNR, CDR2 FQNEAQ (reference sequence). Between the trimmed V and J ends, which lost 4 bases and 1 base, there was a span of 13 bases. CDR3 length: 15 amino acids. The CDR3 region is CASSSPGRQNTEAFF. As DNA, the CDR3 is TGTGCCAGCAGCTCACCGGGACGCCAGAACACTGAAGCTTTCTTT.

In regard to this clonotype: It may be a read error: a sequence one base away is much more abundant. This chain connects TRBV7-8 to TRBJ2-2; D unclear. Trimming took off 6 bases at V and 4 bases at J, with 9 bases between the two ends. CDR1 and CDR2 (germline): SGHVS, FQNEAQ. The CDR3 extends over 13 amino acids. CDR3 sequence (DNA): TGTGCCAGCAGACCACCTAGCACCGGGGAGCTGTTTTTT. Protein product: CASRPPSTGELFF. Filled out from reference TRBV7-8 and TRBJ2-2, the complete variable domain reads GAGVSQSPRYKVAKRGQDVALRCDPISGHVSLFWYQQALGQGPEFLTYFQNEAQLDKSGLPSDRFFAERPEGSVSTLKIQRTQQEDSAVYLCASRPPSTGELFFGEGSRLTVL.

The gene calls are TRBV7-6 and TRBJ1-2, with a possible D match to TRBD1 (6 bases). The CDR3 length is 17 residues. Trimming stripped 5 bases from V and 5 bases from J, with 24 bases between. Germline lookup yields CDR1 SGHVS and CDR2 FNYEAQ. CDR3 DNA sequence: TGTGCCAGCAGCCTCGCATGGACAGACGAGCCGAGATATGGCTACACCTTC. Amino acids: CASSLAWTDEPRYGYTF. The full variable domain, completed using reference TRBV7-6 and TRBJ1-2, is GAGVSQSPRYKVTKRGQDVALRCDPISGHVSLYWYRQALGQGPEFLTYFNYEAQQDKSGLPNDRFSAERPEGSISTLTIQRTEQRDSAMYRCASSLAWTDEPRYGYTFGSGTRLTVV.

This clonotype has at least ten counts. The chain couples TRBV6-6 to TRBJ2-2; 7 bases line up with TRBD1. The ends lost 7 bases at V and 0 bases at J; junction bases unmatched: 26. The CDR3 is 22 amino acids. Per the germline V gene, CDR1 is MNHNY and CDR2 is SVGAGI (reference sequence). The CDR3 bases are TGTGCCAGCACCTCCCACCTACCGGACAGGTACCATAACTATCCGAACACCGGGGAGCTGTTTTTT. This codes for CASTSHLPDRYHNYPNTGELFF.

Worth noting for this clonotype: This may stem from a read error, because a much larger clone lies one nucleotide away. The chain uses TRBV6-6 and TRBJ2-2; 8 bases map to TRBD1. Trimming removed 10 bases from V and 1 base from J; junction bases left unmatched: 8. Germline assignment: CDR1 MNHNY and CDR2 SVGAGI (reference sequence). This CDR3 contains 15 residues. The CDR3 here is CANIGTGLNTGELFF. CDR3 nucleotides: TGTGCCAACATAGGGACAGGTTTGAACACCGGGGAGCTGTTTTTT.

V is TRBV7-9 and J is TRBJ1-5; D gene uncertain. Per germline, CDR1 SEHNR and CDR2 FQNEAQ (reference sequence). The CDR3 loop spans 12 amino acids. With 4 bases removed from V and 11 bases from J, the gap between germline ends came to 12 bases. The CDR3 reads CASSSEGRTQHF. The CDR3 DNA follows: TGTGCCAGCAGCTCAGAGGGCCGTACCCAGCATTTT.

In this sample, this clonotype turned up many times. The rearrangement joins TRBV19 to TRBJ1-1, with D tentatively TRBD1 (5 bases). Looked up from germline, CDR1 is LNHDA and CDR2 is SQIVND (reference sequence). Trimming removed 7 bases from V and 7 bases from J, with 22 bases in between. The CDR3 covers 15 residues. CDR3 region: CASTLGNTGGSEAFF. For the CDR3, the DNA is TGTGCCAGTACCCTAGGAAACACGGGGGGAAGTGAAGCTTTCTTT. Based on the CDR3 plus reference TRBV19 and TRBJ1-1, the full variable domain is DGGITQSPKYLFRKEGQNVTLSCEQNLNHDAMYWYRQDPGQGLRLIYYSQIVNDFQKGDIAEGYSVSREKKESFPLTVTSAQKNPTAFYLCASTLGNTGGSEAFFGQGTRLTVV.

This clonotype occurred once. Just one base apart from a much larger clone, this may be a read error. The rearrangement joins TRBV7-2 to TRBJ1-4, with D tentatively TRBD1 (6 bases). Germline values: CDR1 SGHTA, CDR2 FQGNSA. CDR3 length: 15 amino acids. CDR3 region: CASSLVRGAREKLVF. DNA of the CDR3: TGTGCCAGCAGCTTAGTAAGGGGGGCGCGGGAAAAACTGGTTTTT.

V gene TRBV6-2 or TRBV6-3 combines with J gene TRBJ2-7, with 7 positions matching TRBD1. Germline CDR1 MNHEY, CDR2 SVGEGT. CDR3 length: 14 amino acids. Losses at the gene ends were 6 bases for V and 2 bases for J; bases not matched to a gene: 7. Here the CDR3 reads CASSRPDRTYEQYV. For the CDR3, the DNA is TGTGCCAGCAGCCGCCCGGACAGGACCTACGAGCAGTACGTC.

The V gene is TRBV20-1, the J gene TRBJ1-5; TRBD1 matches at 9 bases. V trimming: 6 bases; J trimming: 4 bases; junction bases outside the gene matches: 13. The CDR3 consists of 16 residues. CDR1 and CDR2 from the germline V gene are DFQATT and SNEGSKA (reference sequence). The CDR3 nucleotides are TGCAGTGCCCATGTTTTCCGACAGGGGGGAAATCAGCCCCAGCATTTT. Protein product: CSAHVFRQGGNQPQHF.

The chain joins TRBV7-6 to TRBJ2-1; D is unresolved. V was cut by 5 bases and J by 4 bases, with 6 bases left in between. Looked up from germline, CDR1 is SGHVS and CDR2 is FNYEAQ. The CDR3 spans 12 residues. CDR3 loop: CASSPMYNEQFF. CDR3 nucleotides: TGTGCCAGCAGCCCGATGTACAATGAGCAGTTCTTC.

This clonotype was seen more than once but under ten times. The chain combines TRBV7-9 with TRBJ2-7; 8 bases agree with TRBD1. CDR3 size: 15 residues. CDR1 SEHNR and CDR2 FQNEAQ come from the germline V gene (reference sequence). The ends lost 4 bases at V and 2 bases at J; junction bases unmatched: 7. The CDR3 bases are TGTGCCAGCAGCTCGACAGGGGCGAAGACCTACGAGCAGTACTTC. Translating it yields CASSSTGAKTYEQYF.